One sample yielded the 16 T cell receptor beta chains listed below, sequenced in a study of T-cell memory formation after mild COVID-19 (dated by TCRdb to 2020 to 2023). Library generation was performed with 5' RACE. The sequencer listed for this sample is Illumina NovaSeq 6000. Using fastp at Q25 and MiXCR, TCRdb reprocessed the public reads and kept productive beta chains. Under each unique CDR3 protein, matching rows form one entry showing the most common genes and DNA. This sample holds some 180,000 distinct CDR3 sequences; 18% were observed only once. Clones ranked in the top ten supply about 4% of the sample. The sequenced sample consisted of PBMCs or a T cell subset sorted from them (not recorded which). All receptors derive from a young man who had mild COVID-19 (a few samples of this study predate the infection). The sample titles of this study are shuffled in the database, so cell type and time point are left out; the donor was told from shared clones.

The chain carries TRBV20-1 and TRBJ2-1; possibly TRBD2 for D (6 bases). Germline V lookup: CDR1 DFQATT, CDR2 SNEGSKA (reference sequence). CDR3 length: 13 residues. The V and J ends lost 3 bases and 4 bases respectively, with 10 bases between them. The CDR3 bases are TGCAGTGCTAGCGGGGGTGCATACAATGAGCAGTTCTTC. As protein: CSASGGAYNEQFF.

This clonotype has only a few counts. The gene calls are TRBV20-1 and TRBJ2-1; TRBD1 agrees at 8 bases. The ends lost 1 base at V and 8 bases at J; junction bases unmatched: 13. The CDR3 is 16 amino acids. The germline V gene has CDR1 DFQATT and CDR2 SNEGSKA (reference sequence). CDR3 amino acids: CSARAPSSRGQDEQFF. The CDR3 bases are TGCAGTGCTAGAGCCCCGAGTAGCAGGGGGCAGGATGAGCAGTTCTTC.

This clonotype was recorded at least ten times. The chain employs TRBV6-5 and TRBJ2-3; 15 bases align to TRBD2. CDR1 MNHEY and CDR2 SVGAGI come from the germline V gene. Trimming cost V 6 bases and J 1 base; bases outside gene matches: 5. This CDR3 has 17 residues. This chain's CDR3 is CASSRGTSGGRTDTQYF. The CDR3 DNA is TGTGCCAGCAGCCGCGGGACTAGCGGGGGGCGCACAGATACGCAGTATTTT.

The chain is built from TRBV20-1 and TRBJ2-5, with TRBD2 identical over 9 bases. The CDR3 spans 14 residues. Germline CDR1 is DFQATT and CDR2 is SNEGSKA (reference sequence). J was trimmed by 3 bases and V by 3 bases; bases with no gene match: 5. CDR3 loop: CSARRGLAEETQYF. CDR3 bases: TGCAGTGCTAGGAGGGGACTAGCCGAAGAGACCCAGTACTTC.

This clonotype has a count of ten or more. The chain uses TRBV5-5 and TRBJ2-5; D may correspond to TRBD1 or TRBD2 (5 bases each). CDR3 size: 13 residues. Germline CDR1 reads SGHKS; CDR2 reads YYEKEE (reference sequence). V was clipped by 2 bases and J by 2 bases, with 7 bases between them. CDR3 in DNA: TGTGCCAGCAGCTTTGGGGGACAAGAGACCCAGTACTTC. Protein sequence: CASSFGGQETQYF. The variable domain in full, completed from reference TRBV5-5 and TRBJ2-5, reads DAGVTQSPTHLIKTRGQQVTLRCSPISGHKSVSWYQQVLGQGPQFIFQYYEKEERGRGNFPDRFSARQFPNYSSELNVNALLLGDSALYLCASSFGGQETQYFGPGTRLLVL.

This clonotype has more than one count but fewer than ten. The CDR3 loop reads CASSPGLAGGLSTDTQYF. The CDR3 bases are TGCGCCAGCAGCCCCGGACTAGCGGGGGGGCTGAGCACAGATACGCAGTATTTT. The chain joins TRBV4-3 to TRBJ2-3, with 15 positions matching TRBD2. Germline CDR1 and CDR2: LGHNA and YSLEER. The J segment lost 0 bases and the V segment lost 4 bases, leaving 5 bases of the junction unmatched. The CDR3 extends over 18 amino acids.

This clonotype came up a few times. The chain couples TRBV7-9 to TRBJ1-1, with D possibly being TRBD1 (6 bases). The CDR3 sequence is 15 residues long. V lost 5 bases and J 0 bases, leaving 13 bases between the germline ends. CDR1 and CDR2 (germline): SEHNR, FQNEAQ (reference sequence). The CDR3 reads CASSLRTVMNTEAFF. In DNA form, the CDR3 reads TGTGCCAGCAGCCTTAGGACAGTCATGAACACTGAAGCTTTCTTT.

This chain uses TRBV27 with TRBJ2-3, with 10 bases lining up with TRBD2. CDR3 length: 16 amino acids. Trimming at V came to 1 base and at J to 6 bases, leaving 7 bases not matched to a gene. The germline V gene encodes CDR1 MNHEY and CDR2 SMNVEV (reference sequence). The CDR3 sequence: CASSLFASGGTDTQYF. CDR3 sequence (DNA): TGTGCCAGCAGTTTATTCGCTAGCGGGGGTACTGATACGCAGTATTTT.

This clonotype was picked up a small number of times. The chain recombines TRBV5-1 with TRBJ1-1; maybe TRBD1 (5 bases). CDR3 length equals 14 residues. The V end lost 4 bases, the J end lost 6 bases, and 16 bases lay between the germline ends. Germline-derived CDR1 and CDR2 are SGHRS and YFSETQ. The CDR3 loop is CASSEWGEGAEAFF. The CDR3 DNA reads TGCGCCAGCAGCGAGTGGGGCGAGGGCGCTGAAGCTTTCTTT.

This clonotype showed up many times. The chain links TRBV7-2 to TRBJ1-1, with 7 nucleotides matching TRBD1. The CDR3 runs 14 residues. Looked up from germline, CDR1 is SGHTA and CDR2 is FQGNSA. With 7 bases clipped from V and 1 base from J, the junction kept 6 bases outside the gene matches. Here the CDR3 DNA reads TGTGCCAGCACCATGAGGACAGGGAACACTGAAGCTTTCTTT. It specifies CASTMRTGNTEAFF.

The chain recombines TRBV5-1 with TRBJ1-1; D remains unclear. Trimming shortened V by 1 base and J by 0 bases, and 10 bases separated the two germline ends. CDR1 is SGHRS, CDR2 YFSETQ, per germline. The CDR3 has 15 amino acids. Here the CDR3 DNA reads TGCGCCAGCAGCTTGAGGGCAGGAGTGAACACTGAAGCTTTCTTT. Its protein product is CASSLRAGVNTEAFF. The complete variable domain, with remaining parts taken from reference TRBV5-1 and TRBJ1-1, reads KAGVTQTPRYLIKTRGQQVTLSCSPISGHRSVSWYQQTPGQGLQFLFEYFSETQRNKGNFPGRFSGRQFSNSRSEMNVSTLELGDSALYLCASSLRAGVNTEAFFGQGTRLTVV.

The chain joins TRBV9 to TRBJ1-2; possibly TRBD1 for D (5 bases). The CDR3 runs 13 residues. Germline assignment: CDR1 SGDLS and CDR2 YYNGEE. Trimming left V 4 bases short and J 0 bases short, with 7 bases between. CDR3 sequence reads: CASSPGANYGYTF. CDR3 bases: TGTGCCAGCAGCCCGGGGGCTAACTATGGCTACACCTTC.

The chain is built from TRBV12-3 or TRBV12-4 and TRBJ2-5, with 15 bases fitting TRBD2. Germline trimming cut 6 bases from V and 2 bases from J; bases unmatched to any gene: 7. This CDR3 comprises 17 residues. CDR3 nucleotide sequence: TGTGCCAGCAGCAATATCGGACTAGCGGGGGGGCAAGAGACCCAGTACTTC. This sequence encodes CASSNIGLAGGQETQYF.

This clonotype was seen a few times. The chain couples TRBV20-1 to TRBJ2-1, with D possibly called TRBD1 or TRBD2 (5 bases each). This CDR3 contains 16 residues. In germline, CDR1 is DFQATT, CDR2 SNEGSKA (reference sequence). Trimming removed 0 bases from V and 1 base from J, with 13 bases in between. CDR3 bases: TGCAGTGCTAGAGATATTGGGGACCCATCCTACAATGAGCAGTTCTTC. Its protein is CSARDIGDPSYNEQFF.

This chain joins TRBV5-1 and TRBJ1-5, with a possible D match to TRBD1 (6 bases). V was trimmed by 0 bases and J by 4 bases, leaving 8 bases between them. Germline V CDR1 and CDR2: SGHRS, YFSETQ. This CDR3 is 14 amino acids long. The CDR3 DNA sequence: TGCGCCAGCAGCTTGGAGGGGGTGAATCAGCCCCAGCATTTT. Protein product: CASSLEGVNQPQHF.

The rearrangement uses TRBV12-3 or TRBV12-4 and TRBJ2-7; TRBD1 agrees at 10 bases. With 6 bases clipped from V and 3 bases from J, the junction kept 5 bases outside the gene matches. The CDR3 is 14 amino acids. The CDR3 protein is CASRGQGDIYEQYF. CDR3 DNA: TGTGCCAGCAGAGGACAGGGGGATATCTACGAGCAGTACTTC.